Below are 14 T cell receptor beta chains sequenced from a single sample in a study of CD8+ T cells in alopecia areata. Investigators isolated RNA and reverse transcribed it into cDNA to act as the sequencing template. Libraries were prepared by immunoSEQ multiplex PCR; TCRdb keeps only in-frame clonotypes and omits some of them. This table has about 150,000 clones, 50% to 60% appearing once. Source material: CD4+ T cells sorted from blood. These receptors all stem from a human donor in good health.

The rearrangement uses TRBV5-1 and TRBJ2-7; 7 bases map to TRBD2. The CDR3 spans 15 residues. J lost 0 bases, V lost 3 bases, and 6 bases had no gene match. CDR1 and CDR2 (germline): SGHRS, YFSETQ. The CDR3 nucleotides are TGCGCCAGCAGCTACACTAGCGCATACTCCTACGAGCAGTACTTC. Translated: CASSYTSAYSYEQYF.

The CDR3 region has the DNA TGCGCCAGCGCAGAGGGTCCCGGCAATCAGCCCCAGCATTTT. Its translation: CASAEGPGNQPQHF. The chain uses TRBV23-1 and TRBJ1-5; D gene ambiguous. TRBV23-1 is filed as an ORF, its function uncertain. The CDR3 sequence is 14 residues long. V shed 8 bases and J shed 2 bases, with 13 bases lying between them.

CDR3 in DNA: TGCAGCGTTGCAATGACCGTTCCCTCGGGCGGGATCGAGTACGAGCAGTACTTC. Encoded protein: CSVAMTVPSGGIEYEQYF. This chain uses TRBV29-1 with TRBJ2-7, with a possible D match to TRBD2 (6 bases). This CDR3 is built from 18 residues. Per the germline V gene, CDR1 is SQVTM and CDR2 is ANQGSEA. V shed 4 bases and J shed 4 bases, with 29 bases lying between them.

V and J are TRBV6-6 and TRBJ1-2, with 11 bases lining up with TRBD1. This CDR3 is built from 12 residues. CDR1 MNHNY and CDR2 SVGAGI come from the germline V gene (reference sequence). J gave up 7 bases and V 6 bases, and 1 base lay outside the gene matches. The CDR3 coding sequence is TGTGCCAGCAGCGGACAGGGGGCTGGCTACACCTTC. Encoded protein: CASSGQGAGYTF.

This rearrangement joins TRBV12-5 to TRBJ2-1; tentatively, D is TRBD1 or TRBD2 (6 bases each). CDR1 and CDR2 from the germline V gene are LGHNT and FRNRAP. V lost 5 bases, J lost 10 bases, and 21 bases lay in between. This CDR3 contains 15 residues. The CDR3 DNA sequence: TGTGCTAGTGGTCTACCATCGAGGGGGGCGTGGGAGCAGTTCTTC. It yields the protein CASGLPSRGAWEQFF. Drawing the rest from reference TRBV12-5 and TRBJ2-1, the complete variable domain is DARVTQTPRHKVTEMGQEVTMRCQPILGHNTVFWYRQTMMQGLELLAYFRNRAPLDDSGMPKDRFSAEMPDATLATLKIQPSEPRDSAVYFCASGLPSRGAWEQFFGPGTRLTVL.

Comments on this clone: No conserved phenylalanine or tryptophan is present at the end of the CDR3, so a read error is the likely explanation. It is unclear where the CDR3 begins or ends on the DNA, so no DNA is shown, and the CDR3 is as TCRdb lists it. The chain is built from TRBV6-1 and TRBJ2-7; the listed D gene, TRBD1, was not tested against the DNA. From germline, CDR1 is MNHNS and CDR2 SASEGT. Including both end residues, the CDR3 is 12 amino acids long. The CDR3 sequence is CASSEGTGDHCI.

This clone was seen a few times. The CDR3 DNA reads TGCAGCGGGGGCAGGGCTGGCACTGAAGCTTTCTTT. Translating gives CSGGRAGTEAFF. The rearrangement joins TRBV29-1 to TRBJ1-1; TRBD1 might be the D (5 bases). The CDR3 runs 12 residues. Germline V gives CDR1 SQVTM, CDR2 ANQGSEA. The V end lost 7 bases, the J end lost 4 bases, and 13 bases lay between the germline ends.

This clone was observed a few times. CDR3 sequence reads: CASRRIAGDTGELFF. In DNA, the CDR3 is TGTGCCAGCAGACGTATAGCGGGGGACACCGGGGAGCTGTTTTTT. The gene calls are TRBV11-2 and TRBJ2-2; 9 positions agree with TRBD2. CDR3 length: 15 amino acids. Losses at the gene ends were 6 bases for V and 3 bases for J; bases not matched to a gene: 5. CDR1 and CDR2 (germline): SGHAT, FQNNGV. The full variable domain, in which reference TRBV11-2 and TRBJ2-2 provide the parts outside the CDR3, is EAGVAQSPRYKIIEKRQSVAFWCNPISGHATLYWYQQILGQGPKLLIQFQNNGVVDDSQLPKDRFSAERLKGVDSTLKIQPAKLEDSAVYLCASRRIAGDTGELFFGEGSRLTVL.

The rearrangement uses TRBV18 and TRBJ1-1; the D gene is possibly TRBD1 (6 bases). The germline CDR1 and CDR2 sequences are KGHSH and LQKENI. V shed 4 bases and J shed 2 bases, with 8 bases lying between them. The CDR3 totals 13 residues. CDR3 loop: CASSRDTNTEAFF. Here the CDR3 DNA reads TGTGCCAGCTCACGGGACACCAACACTGAAGCTTTCTTT. The full variable domain, in which reference TRBV18 and TRBJ1-1 provide the parts outside the CDR3, is NAGVMQNPRHLVRRRGQEARLRCSPMKGHSHVYWYRQLPEEGLKFMVYLQKENIIDESGMPKERFSAEFPKEGPSILRIQQVVRGDSAAYFCASSRDTNTEAFFGQGTRLTVV.

This clone was counted a few times. The chain couples TRBV19 to TRBJ2-3, with TRBD2 matching 13 bases. The CDR3 loop spans 16 amino acids. The J segment lost 9 bases and the V segment lost 5 bases, leaving 11 bases of the junction unmatched. Germline CDR1 is LNHDA and CDR2 is SQIVND (reference sequence). CDR3: CASSPLTSGRASTQYF. The CDR3 DNA reads TGTGCCAGTAGTCCACTTACTAGCGGGAGGGCCTCAACGCAGTATTTT.

This clone was detected only once. The V call is TRBV10-3, the J call TRBJ1-1, with D possibly being TRBD1 (6 bases). This CDR3 is built from 16 residues. CDR1 is ENHRY, CDR2 SYGVKD, per germline. V shed 3 bases and J shed 0 bases, with 14 bases lying between them. CDR3 in amino acids: CAISDPRGGMNTEAFF. DNA for the CDR3: TGTGCCATCAGTGACCCGAGGGGGGGGATGAACACTGAAGCTTTCTTT.

The V gene is TRBV28, the J gene TRBJ1-5; D is uncertain. Germline CDR1 reads MDHEN; CDR2 reads SYDVKM. With 4 bases removed from V and 0 bases from J, the gap between germline ends came to 10 bases. CDR3 length equals 15 residues. The CDR3 region is CASSYIPYSNQPQHF. The CDR3 bases are TGTGCCAGCAGTTATATCCCCTATAGCAATCAGCCCCAGCATTTT.

The chain uses TRBV2 and TRBJ2-7; unclear D gene. This CDR3 has 11 residues. Germline lookup yields CDR1 SNHLY and CDR2 FYNNEI. With 0 bases removed from V and 3 bases from J, the gap between germline ends came to 0 bases. This chain's CDR3 is CASSEAYEQYF. The CDR3 DNA reads as TGTGCCAGCAGTGAAGCCTACGAGCAGTACTTC.

This clone was detected only a few times. This chain uses TRBV30 with TRBJ1-2; 7 bases agree with TRBD1. Germline V gene sequence: CDR1 GTSNPN, CDR2 SVGIG (reference sequence). The ends lost 3 bases at V and 3 bases at J; junction bases unmatched: 10. The CDR3 length is 15 residues. CDR3 DNA sequence: TGTGCCTGGAGCGGGACAGCCCCGAGGGACTATGGCTACACCTTC. The encoded protein is CAWSGTAPRDYGYTF.